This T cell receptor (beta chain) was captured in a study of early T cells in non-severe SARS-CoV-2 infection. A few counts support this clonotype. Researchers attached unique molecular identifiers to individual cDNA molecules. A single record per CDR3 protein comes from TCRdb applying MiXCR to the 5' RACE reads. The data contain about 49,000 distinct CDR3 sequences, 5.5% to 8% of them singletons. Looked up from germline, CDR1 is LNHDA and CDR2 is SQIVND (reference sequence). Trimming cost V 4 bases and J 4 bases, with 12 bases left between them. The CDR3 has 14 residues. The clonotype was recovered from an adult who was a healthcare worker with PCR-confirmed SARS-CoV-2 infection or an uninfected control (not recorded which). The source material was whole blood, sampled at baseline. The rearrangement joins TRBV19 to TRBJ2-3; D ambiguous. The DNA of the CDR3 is TGTGCCAGTAGTAGTGGTTTTGCCGCAGATACGCAGTATTTT. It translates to CASSSGFAADTQYF.